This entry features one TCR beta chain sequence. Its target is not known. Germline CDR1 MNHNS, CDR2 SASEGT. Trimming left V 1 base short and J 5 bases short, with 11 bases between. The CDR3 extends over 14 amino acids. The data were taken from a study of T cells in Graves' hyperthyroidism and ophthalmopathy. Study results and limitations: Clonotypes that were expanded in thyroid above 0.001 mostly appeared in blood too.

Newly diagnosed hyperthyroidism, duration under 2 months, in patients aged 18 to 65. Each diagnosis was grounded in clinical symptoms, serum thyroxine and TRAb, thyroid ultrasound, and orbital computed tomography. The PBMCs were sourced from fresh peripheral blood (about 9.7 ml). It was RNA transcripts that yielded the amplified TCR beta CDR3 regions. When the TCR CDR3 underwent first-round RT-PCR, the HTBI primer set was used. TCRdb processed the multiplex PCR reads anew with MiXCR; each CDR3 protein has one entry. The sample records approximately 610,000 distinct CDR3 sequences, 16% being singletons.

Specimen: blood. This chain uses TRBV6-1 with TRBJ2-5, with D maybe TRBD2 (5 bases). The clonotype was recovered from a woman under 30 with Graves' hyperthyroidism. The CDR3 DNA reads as TGTGCCAGCAGTGAAGGGACTCCGCAGGAGACCCAGTACTTC. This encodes CASSEGTPQETQYF.